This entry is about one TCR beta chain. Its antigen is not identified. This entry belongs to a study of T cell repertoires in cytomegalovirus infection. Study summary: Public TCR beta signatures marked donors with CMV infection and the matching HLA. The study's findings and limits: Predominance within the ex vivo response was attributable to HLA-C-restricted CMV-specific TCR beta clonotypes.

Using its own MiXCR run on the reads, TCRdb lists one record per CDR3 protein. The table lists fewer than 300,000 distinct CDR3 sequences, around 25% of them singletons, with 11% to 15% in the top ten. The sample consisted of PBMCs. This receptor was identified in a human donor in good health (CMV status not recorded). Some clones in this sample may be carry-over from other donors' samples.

The CDR3 coding sequence is TGCAGTGCTCACGGGGGCTCCACAGATACGCAGTATTTT. Amino acids: CSAHGGSTDTQYF. The genes are TRBV20-1 and TRBJ2-3, with D perhaps given as TRBD1 or TRBD2 (6 bases each). The CDR3 contains 13 residues. Germline loops: CDR1 DFQATT, CDR2 SNEGSKA (reference sequence). Trimming cost V 5 bases and J 2 bases, with 11 bases left between them.